A single sample is the source of the 27 T cell receptor beta chains below, sequenced in a study of a mutant IDH1 vaccine in newly diagnosed glioma. Time point reported: week 35, safety follow-up. Doses comprised 300 ug of mutant IDH1 20-mer peptide each, plus topical imiquimod. Their cognate antigens are unknown. Repertoires were generated with immunoSEQ multiplex PCR, while TCRdb's copy carries only in-frame clones and drops some. The sample includes 44,000 or so clones, 80% to 85% seen only once; the top ten take approximately 4.7%. The sample was PBMCs, taken from a glioma patient whose treatment included an IDH1 peptide vaccine. Source of these receptors: a woman between 40 and 50 years old with glioma. Some clones in this sample may be carry-over from other donors' samples.

The chain combines TRBV18 with TRBJ2-1; a possible D gene is TRBD2 (6 bases). Germline CDR1 KGHSH, CDR2 LQKENI. Between the trimmed V and J ends, which lost 3 bases and 7 bases, there was a span of 16 bases. The CDR3 contains 15 residues. CDR3 sequence: CASSPFSVGRNEQFF. CDR3 sequence (DNA): TGTGCCAGCTCACCTTTCTCGGTGGGGAGGAATGAGCAGTTCTTC.

This clone has just a few counts. The chain carries TRBV15 and TRBJ1-6, with 8 bases fitting TRBD1. Germline V gives CDR1 LNHNV, CDR2 YYDKDF (reference sequence). V lost 2 bases, J lost 11 bases, and 8 bases stayed unmatched. The CDR3 extends over 15 amino acids. CDR3 coding DNA: TGTGCCACCAGCAGAAGTAACAGGGGGGAGGCACCCCTCCACTTT. It yields the protein CATSRSNRGEAPLHF.

The J gene is TRBJ1-1, the V gene TRBV19; no clear D gene. CDR1 and CDR2 (germline): LNHDA, SQIVND (reference sequence). The CDR3 spans 14 residues. The V and J ends lost 6 bases and 1 base respectively, with 12 bases between them. CDR3 DNA: TGTGCCAGTAGACCTCGGTCTACGAACACTGAAGCTTTCTTT. It encodes CASRPRSTNTEAFF. Together with reference TRBV19 and TRBJ1-1, the CDR3 gives the full variable domain: DGGITQSPKYLFRKEGQNVTLSCEQNLNHDAMYWYRQDPGQGLRLIYYSQIVNDFQKGDIAEGYSVSREKKESFPLTVTSAQKNPTAFYLCASRPRSTNTEAFFGQGTRLTVV.

The chain joins TRBV4-3 to TRBJ2-1; D not certain. V lost 0 bases to trimming and J lost 1 base, with 7 bases between them. CDR3 length: 15 amino acids. Germline CDR1 and CDR2: LGHNA and YSLEER. CDR3 DNA: TGCGCCAGCAGCCAAGACCGTGGGTCCTACAATGAGCAGTTCTTC. Translated: CASSQDRGSYNEQFF.

The chain recombines TRBV10-2 with TRBJ1-6; D not resolved. Germline CDR1 and CDR2: WSHSY and SAAADI. The CDR3 is made up of 13 amino acids. Trimming cost V 5 bases and J 7 bases, with 9 bases left between them. Here the CDR3 DNA reads TGCGCCAGCAGTTACGACAACAATTCACCCCTCCACTTT. Protein sequence: CASSYDNNSPLHF.

V usage is TRBV28 and J usage is TRBJ2-5, with TRBD1 matching 9 bases. After removal of 5 bases from V and 4 bases from J, the junction contained 8 bases not matched to a gene. CDR1 is MDHEN and CDR2 is SYDVKM in the germline V gene. The CDR3 contains 15 residues. CDR3 DNA: TGTGCCAGCAGTCTAGGGGGACAGGGACGAGAGACCCAGTACTTC. Encoded protein: CASSLGGQGRETQYF.

This clone was seen a single time. The CDR3 coding sequence is TGTGCCAGCAGCTCGGGGACCGGAACCTACGAGCAGTACTTC. Amino acids: CASSSGTGTYEQYF. The genes are TRBV7-9 and TRBJ2-7; D tentatively fits TRBD1 or TRBD2 (5 bases each). The CDR3 length is 14 residues. Germline values: CDR1 SEHNR, CDR2 FQNEAQ (reference sequence). V shed 4 bases and J shed 2 bases, with 12 bases lying between them.

CDR3 loop: CASSPDRDTDTQYF. The CDR3 nucleotides are TGTGCCAGTAGTCCAGACCGAGACACAGATACGCAGTATTTT. The V gene is TRBV19, the J gene TRBJ2-3; no clear D. There are 14 residues in the CDR3. V lost 5 bases and J lost 2, with 11 bases in between. Germline V gene lookup returns CDR1 LNHDA and CDR2 SQIVND (reference sequence).

The chain links TRBV10-3 to TRBJ1-5; no clear D gene. Per germline, CDR1 ENHRY and CDR2 SYGVKD. V lost 0 bases, J lost 3 bases, and 15 bases lay in between. CDR3 length: 17 residues. CDR3 in amino acids: CAISESVRVSHNQPQHF. The CDR3 region has the DNA TGTGCCATCAGTGAGTCGGTTAGGGTCTCCCACAATCAGCCCCAGCATTTT.

The chain couples TRBV5-4 to TRBJ2-1; D perhaps matches TRBD2 (6 bases). Germline V CDR1 and CDR2: SGHNT, YYREEE (reference sequence). Trimming stripped 5 bases from V and 0 bases from J, with 12 bases between. The length of the CDR3 is 15 residues. The DNA of the CDR3 is TGTGCCAGCAGGTTAGCGGTAAGCTCCTACAATGAGCAGTTCTTC. Translated, it gives CASRLAVSSYNEQFF.

The chain recombines TRBV14 with TRBJ1-1; D not certain. The CDR3 consists of 14 residues. V was cut by 0 bases and J by 6 bases, with 11 bases left in between. The germline V gene encodes CDR1 SGHDN and CDR2 FVKESK. The CDR3 loop is CASSQEVGTAEAFF. CDR3 DNA: TGTGCCAGCAGCCAAGAGGTGGGTACCGCTGAAGCTTTCTTT.

The V call is TRBV19, the J call TRBJ2-2; TRBD2 matches 9 bases. There are 16 residues in the CDR3. CDR1 and CDR2 from the germline V gene are LNHDA and SQIVND (reference sequence). V lost 5 bases and J lost 1; bases outside the gene matches: 5. Written as DNA, the CDR3 is TGTGCCAGTAGTGTTAATAGCGGGGGGAACACCGGGGAGCTGTTTTTT. Amino acids: CASSVNSGGNTGELFF.

This clone is categorized as medium-sized (0.01 to 0.1%). V usage is TRBV18 and J usage is TRBJ2-5; 9 bases match TRBD1. Germline assignment: CDR1 KGHSH and CDR2 LQKENI. The CDR3 consists of 15 residues. Germline trimming cut 6 bases from V and 5 bases from J; bases unmatched to any gene: 10. The CDR3: CASSLNSQGAETQYF. The CDR3 DNA follows: TGTGCCAGCTCCTTAAATTCACAGGGGGCGGAGACCCAGTACTTC. Combining the CDR3 with reference TRBV18 and TRBJ2-5 gives the whole variable domain NAGVMQNPRHLVRRRGQEARLRCSPMKGHSHVYWYRQLPEEGLKFMVYLQKENIIDESGMPKERFSAEFPKEGPSILRIQQVVRGDSAAYFCASSLNSQGAETQYFGPGTRLLVL.

The V gene is TRBV7-9, the J gene TRBJ2-7; D is possibly TRBD1 or TRBD2 (5 bases each). This CDR3 comprises 14 residues. V was clipped by 2 bases and J by 7 bases, with 15 bases between them. CDR1 and CDR2 from the germline V gene are SEHNR and FQNEAQ (reference sequence). The chain's CDR3 is CASSLMGVLGEQYF. CDR3 sequence (DNA): TGTGCCAGCAGCTTAATGGGGGTACTGGGGGAGCAGTACTTC.

This clone was seen a single time. The chain employs TRBV10-2 and TRBJ2-3; D uncertain. Germline V gene sequence: CDR1 WSHSY, CDR2 SAAADI. This CDR3 has 15 residues. Deletions cut 0 bases from V and 2 bases from J, with 9 bases between. The CDR3 nucleotides are TGCGCCAGCAGTGAGTCTTCCTTGGCCACAGATACGCAGTATTTT. As protein: CASSESSLATDTQYF.

The V gene is TRBV2, the J gene TRBJ2-7, with D unclear. The CDR3 is 13 amino acids. Germline CDR1 reads SNHLY; CDR2 reads FYNNEI. V lost 1 base and J 4 bases, leaving 8 bases between the germline ends. CDR3 sequence: CASSEDNGYEQYF. The DNA of the CDR3 is TGTGCCAGCAGTGAAGACAACGGGTACGAGCAGTACTTC.

This clone was seen only a few times. V gene TRBV15 combines with J gene TRBJ1-1; TRBD1 is a possible D gene (6 bases). The CDR3 runs to 15 residues. Trimming pared 3 bases from V and 7 bases from J, leaving 18 bases between. Germline V gene sequence: CDR1 LNHNV, CDR2 YYDKDF (reference sequence). The CDR3 sequence: CATSREGRGISEAFF. The DNA for the CDR3 is TGTGCCACCAGCAGGGAAGGGAGGGGGATCAGTGAAGCTTTCTTT.

The chain combines TRBV29-1 with TRBJ1-3, with D unclear. The germline V and J ends were trimmed by 3 bases and 0 bases, with 9 bases remaining between them. This CDR3 region has 14 residues. In germline, CDR1 is SQVTM, CDR2 ANQGSEA. CDR3 loop: CSVDGSYSGNTIYF. The CDR3 region has the DNA TGCAGCGTTGACGGATCATACTCTGGAAACACCATATATTTT.

This clone was recorded a few times. V usage is TRBV6-4 and J usage is TRBJ2-6; 12 positions agree with TRBD2. Trimming at V came to 4 bases and at J to 2 bases, leaving 0 bases not matched to a gene. The CDR3 contains 16 residues. CDR1 and CDR2 from the germline V gene are MRHNA and SNTAGT. The CDR3 loop is CASSASGGAGANVLTF. DNA for the CDR3: TGTGCCAGCAGTGCTAGCGGGGGGGCTGGGGCCAACGTCCTGACTTTC.

A few counts support this clone. The V and J genes are TRBV6-1 and TRBJ1-1; 7 nucleotides line up with TRBD1. Losses at the gene ends were 2 bases for V and 10 bases for J; bases not matched to a gene: 7. The germline V gene encodes CDR1 MNHNS and CDR2 SASEGT. There are 13 residues in the CDR3. The CDR3 spells CASSEIEGAGAFF. CDR3 nucleotides: TGTGCCAGCAGTGAAATCGAGGGGGCTGGAGCTTTCTTT.

Only a few counts were recorded for this clone. The genes are TRBV6-6 and TRBJ1-1; 7 nucleotides agree with TRBD1. Germline CDR1 MNHNY, CDR2 SVGAGI (reference sequence). V was pared by 4 bases and J by 9 bases, with 8 bases of the junction left unmatched. The CDR3 extends over 13 amino acids. This CDR3 reads CASSLTGAKKAFF. Written as DNA, the CDR3 is TGTGCCAGCAGTTTAACAGGGGCTAAAAAAGCTTTCTTT.

V gene TRBV19 combines with J gene TRBJ1-1; tentatively, D is TRBD1 (6 bases). V dropped 5 bases and J dropped 2 bases, with 21 bases sitting between them. Germline V gives CDR1 LNHDA, CDR2 SQIVND (reference sequence). This CDR3 has 17 amino acids. This CDR3 is CASSSDNPGEDNTEAFF. In DNA form, the CDR3 reads TGTGCCAGTAGTTCCGACAACCCAGGGGAGGATAACACTGAAGCTTTCTTT.

This chain joins TRBV7-3 and TRBJ2-7, with D perhaps TRBD1 (5 bases). Germline V gene sequence: CDR1 SGHTA, CDR2 FQGTGA. Trimming shortened V by 2 bases and J by 5 bases, and 10 bases separated the two germline ends. The CDR3 runs 13 residues. CDR3 nucleotide sequence: TGTGCCAGCAGCTTATTGCGCAGGGACGAGCAGTACTTC. Its protein is CASSLLRRDEQYF. Variable domain in full (rest from reference TRBV7-3 and TRBJ2-7): GAGVSQTPSNKVTEKGKYVELRCDPISGHTALYWYRQSLGQGPEFLIYFQGTGAADDSGLPNDRFFAVRPEGSVSTLKIQRTERGDSAVYLCASSLLRRDEQYFGPGTRLTVT.

The genes are TRBV6-5 and TRBJ2-7; D call uncertain. Germline V gene lookup returns CDR1 MNHEY and CDR2 SVGAGI. Trimming stripped 4 bases from V and 5 bases from J, with 12 bases between. CDR3 length equals 13 residues. This CDR3 is CASSSTPMDEQYF. CDR3 nucleotides: TGTGCCAGCAGTTCAACACCCATGGACGAGCAGTACTTC.

The gene calls are TRBV18 and TRBJ1-1; D is ambiguous. V gave up 6 bases and J gave up 4 bases, with 12 bases separating them. Per the germline V gene, CDR1 is KGHSH and CDR2 is LQKENI. The CDR3 is 13 amino acids. CDR3 region: CASSFRGGTEAFF. CDR3 nucleotide sequence: TGTGCCAGCTCCTTCCGGGGAGGCACTGAAGCTTTCTTT.

The V gene is TRBV6-6, the J gene TRBJ1-2, with D unclear. The V end lost 1 base, the J end lost 8 bases, and 8 bases lay between the germline ends. CDR1 and CDR2 (germline): MNHNY, SVGAGI (reference sequence). CDR3 size: 12 residues. CDR3 nucleotide sequence: TGTGCCAGCAGTTACTTGGCAAACGGCTACACCTTC. Translating gives CASSYLANGYTF.

A few counts support this clone. The genes are TRBV4-2 and TRBJ1-6; TRBD1 aligns across 7 bases. CDR1 and CDR2 from the germline V gene are LGHNA and YNFKEQ. The V and J ends lost 0 bases and 8 bases, in that order; junction bases with no gene match: 10. CDR3 length equals 17 residues. CDR3 coding DNA: TGTGCCAGCAGCCAAGATCCATTGGGACAGAGACATTCACCCCTCCACTTT. Amino acid sequence: CASSQDPLGQRHSPLHF.